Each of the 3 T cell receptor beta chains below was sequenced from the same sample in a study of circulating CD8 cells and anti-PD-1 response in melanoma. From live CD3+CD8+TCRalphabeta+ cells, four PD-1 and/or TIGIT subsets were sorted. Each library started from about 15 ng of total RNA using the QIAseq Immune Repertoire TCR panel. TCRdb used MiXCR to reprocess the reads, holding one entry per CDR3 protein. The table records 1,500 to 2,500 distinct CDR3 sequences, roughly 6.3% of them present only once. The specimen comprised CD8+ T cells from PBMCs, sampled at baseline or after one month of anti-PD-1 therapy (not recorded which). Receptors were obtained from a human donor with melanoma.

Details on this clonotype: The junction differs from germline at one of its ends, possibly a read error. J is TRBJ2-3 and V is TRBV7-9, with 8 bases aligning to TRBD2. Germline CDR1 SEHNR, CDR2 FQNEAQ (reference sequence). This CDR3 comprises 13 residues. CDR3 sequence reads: CASSLPAGEIVDF. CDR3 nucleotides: TGTGCCAGCAGCTTACCAGCGGGGGAGATAGTGGATTTT.

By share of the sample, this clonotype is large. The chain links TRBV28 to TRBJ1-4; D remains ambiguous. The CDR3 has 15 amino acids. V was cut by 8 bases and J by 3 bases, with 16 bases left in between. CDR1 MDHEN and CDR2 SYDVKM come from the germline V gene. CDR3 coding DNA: TGTGCCAGCCGAACTGACACCAGCTCTAATGAAAAACTGTTTTTT. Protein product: CASRTDTSSNEKLFF.

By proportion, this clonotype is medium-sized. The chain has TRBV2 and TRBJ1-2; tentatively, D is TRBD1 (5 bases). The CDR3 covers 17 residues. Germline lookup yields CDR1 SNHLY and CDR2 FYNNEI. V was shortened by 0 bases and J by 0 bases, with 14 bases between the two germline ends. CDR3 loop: CASSEALGQAANYGYTF. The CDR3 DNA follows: TGTGCCAGCAGTGAAGCGCTGGGGCAGGCAGCTAACTATGGCTACACCTTC.